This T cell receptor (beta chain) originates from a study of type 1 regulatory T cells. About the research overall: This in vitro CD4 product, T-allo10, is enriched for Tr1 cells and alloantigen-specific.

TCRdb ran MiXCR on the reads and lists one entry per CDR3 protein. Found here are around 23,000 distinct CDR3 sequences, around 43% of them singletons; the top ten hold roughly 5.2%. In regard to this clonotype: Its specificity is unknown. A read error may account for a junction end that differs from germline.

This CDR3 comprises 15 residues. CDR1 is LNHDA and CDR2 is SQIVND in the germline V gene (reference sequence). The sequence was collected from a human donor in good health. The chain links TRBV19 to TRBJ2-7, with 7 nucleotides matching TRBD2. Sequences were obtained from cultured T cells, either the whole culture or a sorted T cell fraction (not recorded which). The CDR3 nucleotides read TGTGCCAGTACCCCAACCACGGCGGGAGCCTATGAGCAGTACTTC. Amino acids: CASTPTTAGAYEQYF.